These T cell receptor beta chains were read from a single sample in a study of beta chain features in type 1 diabetes. Sequencing was performed with immunoSEQ multiplex PCR; in TCRdb, only in-frame clones are kept and a portion is missing. The sample consists of fewer than 900,000 clones, 15% to 20% of them appearing once. The sample comprised naive CD4+ T cells from blood. These receptors were obtained from a young woman in good health. The conserved cysteine and the conserved F or W are not part of the CDR3 here. The order of the fields is D gene, clone size, J gene, V gene, CDR3 protein. D genes are given only for firm matches. Part of the rows lack a size; the others show once, few, many or a class for expanded clones.

TRBD2 | - | TRBJ2-1 | TRBV27 | ASSFARTRGYEQF
TRBD2 | few | TRBJ2-1 | TRBV2 | ASRPASGYNEQF
TRBD2 | - | TRBJ2-1 | TRBV5-6 | ASSKTSGGYNEQF
TRBD1 | - | TRBJ2-7 | TRBV15 | ATSRDRGTHEQY
- | few | TRBJ1-1 | TRBV7-9 | ASSLMDGGNTEAF
TRBD1 | few | TRBJ1-3 | TRBV7-8 | ASSSFRGQEKISGNTIY
TRBD1 | few | TRBJ1-5 | TRBV6-1 | ASSEKSGQSGQPQH
- | few | TRBJ1-2 | TRBV19 | ASSISSGQLRSGYT
- | - | TRBJ2-1 | TRBV7-3 | ASSLTSWDNEQF
TRBD2 | - | TRBJ2-4 | TRBV2 | ASRALAGGPAKNIQY
TRBD1 | - | TRBJ1-2 | TRBV2 | ASSEDLPGGDYGYT
TRBD2 | - | TRBJ2-1 | TRBV11-2 | ASSLIGLAYNEQF
- | - | TRBJ1-4 | TRBV6-6 | ASSAGQPNEKLF
- | - | TRBJ2-7 | TRBV5-1 | ASSSSGTGPYEQY
- | few | TRBJ2-7 | TRBV7-2 | ASSPRLGFREVVAEQY
- | few | TRBJ2-2 | TRBV4-3 | ASSQVLQTGELF
- | few | TRBJ2-3 | TRBV7-2 | ASSLVGTDTQY
- | few | TRBJ1-2 | TRBV7-2 | ASWGGADNYGYT
- | - | TRBJ2-1 | TRBV19 | ASSNIDEQF
- | - | TRBJ2-7 | TRBV7-6 | ASSPNILYEQY
- | many | TRBJ2-4 | TRBV4-3 | ASSQDMAAKNIQY
- | - | TRBJ2-5 | TRBV28 | ASSLTRETQY
- | - | - | TRBV7-9 | ASSLTDEQY
TRBD2 | - | TRBJ2-7 | TRBV18 | ASSPYTSGTQSYEQY
TRBD2 | - | TRBJ2-1 | TRBV9 | ASSVGGTINEQF
TRBD2 | few | TRBJ2-1 | TRBV19 | ASSIVSGAYNEQF
- | - | TRBJ2-1 | TRBV9 | ASSKVSPNEQF
TRBD2 | few | TRBJ2-3 | TRBV5-6 | ASSLRLAGGDTQY
- | - | TRBJ1-1 | TRBV10-2 | ASRRQVNTEAF
TRBD1 | - | TRBJ2-1 | TRBV15 | ATSRPGQGAFNEQF
TRBD1 | - | TRBJ1-5 | TRBV27 | ASSPRGRGHIREPQH
TRBD2 | few | TRBJ2-1 | TRBV5-4 | ASSFKLAGDNEQF
- | few | TRBJ2-2 | TRBV7-8 | ASSLLIQGVAGELF
- | - | TRBJ1-2 | TRBV27 | ASSFTSGGSYT
- | - | TRBJ1-3 | TRBV7-3 | ASSLDGVSGNTIY
TRBD1 | few | TRBJ2-5 | TRBV29-1 | SVGSPQGAGETQY
TRBD1 | - | TRBJ2-3 | TRBV9 | ASSPTGEGTQY
TRBD1 | - | TRBJ2-3 | TRBV6-5 | ASSYRGQGLVDTQY
TRBD2 | few | TRBJ2-1 | TRBV29-1 | SVVTAGGPNEQF
- | few | TRBJ2-1 | TRBV15 | ATSRGVPGYEQF
- | many | TRBJ2-5 | TRBV7-9 | ASSPGETQY
- | few | TRBJ2-7 | TRBV7-2 | ASSLGVGYEQY